Listed here are 26 T cell receptor beta chains from one sample, sequenced in a study of identical twins. TCRdb analysed the 5' RACE reads with MiXCR anew, one entry per CDR3 protein. Of about 240,000 distinct CDR3 sequences listed, roughly an eighth were seen once; the top ten hold approximately 4%. This sample was also put to use in a study of yellow fever vaccine responses in identical twins.

The specimen sequenced was memory (CD45RO+) T cells sorted from blood. The source of these receptors is a young woman in good health.

V is TRBV12-3 or TRBV12-4 and J is TRBJ2-7; 9 bases agree with TRBD1. V was clipped by 3 bases and J by 6 bases; unmatched bases: 9. CDR3 length: 15 amino acids. CDR3: CASSFGGTGSVEQYF. CDR3 in DNA: TGTGCCAGCAGTTTTGGGGGGACAGGGTCGGTCGAGCAGTACTTC.

This chain connects TRBV4-2 to TRBJ2-7, with D possibly TRBD2 on 6 matching bases. V lost 0 bases and J lost 6, with 12 bases in between. Germline-derived CDR1 and CDR2 are LGHNA and YNFKEQ. This CDR3 region has 14 residues. CDR3 nucleotide sequence: TGTGCCAGCAGCCAAGATTGGAGGGCTGGCGAGCAGTACTTC. Residues: CASSQDWRAGEQYF.

This clonotype showed up many times. V and J are TRBV6-2 or TRBV6-3 and TRBJ2-1; D is possibly TRBD2 (5 bases). Germline V gene lookup returns CDR1 MNHEY and CDR2 SVGEGT. V was trimmed by 10 bases and J by 4 bases, leaving 17 bases between them. The CDR3 totals 14 residues. The CDR3 loop is CATDSAGVYNEQFF. The CDR3 bases are TGTGCCACAGACTCCGCCGGGGTTTACAATGAGCAGTTCTTC.

This clonotype was counted a few times. The chain has TRBV24-1 and TRBJ2-1, with D hard to call. The CDR3 runs 12 residues. Trimming took off 3 bases at V and 9 bases at J, with 8 bases between the two ends. Per the germline V gene, CDR1 is KGHDR and CDR2 is SFDVKD. CDR3 bases: TGTGCCACCAGTGATCCCTTCGGTGAGCAGTTCTTC. It is translated as CATSDPFGEQFF.

This clonotype has only a few counts. The chain recombines TRBV7-6 with TRBJ2-3; tentative D call: TRBD2 (7 bases). The CDR3 extends over 17 amino acids. Germline CDR1 is SGHVS and CDR2 is FNYEAQ. V was pared by 2 bases and J by 3 bases, with 18 bases between. CDR3 bases: TGTGCCAGCAGCTTACTTCCTAGCGGAGGGGGTACAGATACGCAGTATTTT. This sequence encodes CASSLLPSGGGTDTQYF.

This clonotype has more than one count but fewer than ten. This sequence joins TRBV5-1 and TRBJ2-3; TRBD1 matches 8 bases. The CDR3 spans 16 residues. Germline V gene data show CDR1 as SGHRS and CDR2 as YFSETQ. V dropped 0 bases and J dropped 0; count of bases not matched to a gene: 3. In DNA, the CDR3 is TGCGCCAGCAGCTTGGATAGACAGGGGAGCACAGATACGCAGTATTTT. Protein product: CASSLDRQGSTDTQYF.

V usage is TRBV11-2 and J usage is TRBJ2-1, with a possible D match to TRBD2 (5 bases). V lost 0 bases and J 10 bases, leaving 10 bases between the germline ends. Germline-derived CDR1 and CDR2 are SGHAT and FQNNGV. The CDR3 covers 13 residues. CDR3 residues: CASSLDSSSEQFF. In nucleotides, the CDR3 is TGTGCCAGCAGCTTAGATTCTAGCAGCGAGCAGTTCTTC.

This clonotype appeared a few times. The chain employs TRBV20-1 and TRBJ1-1; 10 nucleotides match TRBD1. V was pared by 5 bases and J by 0 bases, with 9 bases of the junction left unmatched. This CDR3 region has 16 residues. The V gene's germline CDR1 is DFQATT and CDR2 SNEGSKA (reference sequence). CDR3 DNA: TGCAGTGCTCCCGGGACAGGGGCTAGCGTGAACACTGAAGCTTTCTTT. Protein sequence: CSAPGTGASVNTEAFF.

This clonotype was detected only a few times. The chain couples TRBV6-2 or TRBV6-3 to TRBJ2-2, with D maybe TRBD2 (6 bases). The CDR3 sequence is 14 residues long. From germline, CDR1 is MNHEY and CDR2 SVGEGT. V gave up 7 bases and J gave up 7 bases, with 16 bases separating them. The CDR3 reads CASTGGRSIGELFF. In DNA form, the CDR3 reads TGTGCCAGCACTGGAGGGAGATCTATCGGGGAGCTGTTTTTT.

This clonotype turned up a few times. The gene calls are TRBV12-3 or TRBV12-4 and TRBJ2-7, with 12 bases lining up with TRBD2. With 5 bases clipped from V and 3 bases from J, the junction kept 8 bases outside the gene matches. CDR3 length equals 16 residues. The CDR3 bases are TGTGCCAGCAGTCGAGGACTAGCGGGGTCTCACTACGAGCAGTACTTC. It codes for CASSRGLAGSHYEQYF.

The rearrangement uses TRBV15 and TRBJ2-3, with D perhaps matching TRBD2 (6 bases). Trimming removed 1 base at V and 1 base at J, with 15 bases between. The CDR3 has 17 amino acids. CDR1 and CDR2 from the germline V gene are LNHNV and YYDKDF (reference sequence). The CDR3 protein is CATSRGQTGLRTDTQYF. CDR3 nucleotide sequence: TGTGCCACCAGCAGAGGCCAAACGGGACTCCGCACAGATACGCAGTATTTT.

The table lists this clonotype with a few counts. This chain connects TRBV6-1 to TRBJ2-3; unclear D gene. Germline CDR1 MNHNS, CDR2 SASEGT. The CDR3 loop spans 13 amino acids. V was shortened by 2 bases and J by 2 bases, with 5 bases between the two germline ends. The CDR3 reads CASSETYTDTQYF. CDR3 coding DNA: TGTGCCAGCAGTGAAACATACACAGATACGCAGTATTTT.

There are many counts of this clonotype. The CDR3 sequence is CASSPTNTGELFF. CDR3 in DNA: TGTGCCAGCAGCCCCACGAACACCGGGGAGCTGTTTTTT. The chain recombines TRBV7-2 with TRBJ2-2; no clear D gene. From germline, CDR1 is SGHTA and CDR2 FQGNSA. The CDR3 sequence is 13 residues long. V lost 5 bases, J lost 0 bases, and 4 bases lay in between. Full variable domain (missing parts from reference TRBV7-2 and TRBJ2-2): GAGVSQSPSNKVTEKGKDVELRCDPISGHTALYWYRQSLGQGLEFLIYFQGNSAPDKSGLPSDRFSAERTGGSVSTLTIQRTQQEDSAVYLCASSPTNTGELFFGEGSRLTVL.

There are a few counts of this clonotype. The chain recombines TRBV18 with TRBJ2-2; D remains ambiguous. The V end was cut by 8 bases, the J end by 6 bases, with 13 bases between. Germline lookup yields CDR1 KGHSH and CDR2 LQKENI. CDR3 length: 13 residues. CDR3 residues: CASTSVGAGELFF. The CDR3 DNA is TGTGCCAGCACGTCCGTGGGTGCCGGGGAGCTGTTTTTT.

The rearrangement uses TRBV10-3 and TRBJ2-3, with D perhaps matching TRBD2 (5 bases). This CDR3 is built from 15 residues. V lost 2 bases, J lost 0 bases, and 9 bases lay in between. Germline CDR1 is ENHRY and CDR2 is SYGVKD. The CDR3 nucleotides read TGTGCCATCAGTGAGGTTCCGGGGAGCACAGATACGCAGTATTTT. Protein product: CAISEVPGSTDTQYF.

This clonotype was observed a handful of times. The chain carries TRBV6-5 and TRBJ2-1; 11 bases fit TRBD2. With 4 bases clipped from V and 6 bases from J, the junction kept 8 bases outside the gene matches. CDR3 size: 16 residues. Germline CDR1 reads MNHEY; CDR2 reads SVGAGI. CDR3 nucleotide sequence: TGTGCCAGCAGTTCTTTAGCGGGGGGGCTTGGCAATGAGCAGTTCTTC. Protein: CASSSLAGGLGNEQFF.

V and J are TRBV3-1 and TRBJ2-5; D is perhaps TRBD1 (6 bases). V lost 2 bases, J lost 2 bases, and 15 bases lay in between. CDR3 length: 16 residues. CDR1 and CDR2 (germline): LGHDT, YNNKEL (reference sequence). The CDR3 DNA follows: TGTGCCAGCAGCCAACGAACAGGGATAGGACAAGAGACCCAGTACTTC. Protein: CASSQRTGIGQETQYF.

This clonotype was found a few times. The V gene is TRBV27, the J gene TRBJ2-7; a weak D match, TRBD2 (6 bases). Germline CDR1 and CDR2: MNHEY and SMNVEV (reference sequence). The CDR3 runs to 12 residues. V was cut by 10 bases and J by 7 bases, with 17 bases left in between. The CDR3 here is CATKTSLGEQYF. The CDR3 DNA follows: TGTGCCACCAAGACTAGTTTGGGGGAGCAGTACTTC.

This rearrangement joins TRBV10-3 to TRBJ2-1; D gene uncertain. The CDR3 totals 13 residues. V was pared by 0 bases and J by 8 bases, with 8 bases between. Germline V lookup: CDR1 ENHRY, CDR2 SYGVKD. The CDR3 DNA reads as TGTGCCATCAGTGAGTCCGATAGGTATGAGCAGTTCTTC. The encoded protein is CAISESDRYEQFF.

The V and J genes are TRBV12-3 or TRBV12-4 and TRBJ2-1; TRBD2 agrees at 15 bases. The CDR3 extends over 18 amino acids. The V gene end was trimmed by 1 base and the J gene end by 7 bases; junction bases not matched to a gene: 8. The DNA of the CDR3 is TGTGCCAGCAGTTTAGACAGTACCGGACTAGCGGGGGGGAATGAGCAGTTCTTC. Protein: CASSLDSTGLAGGNEQFF.

The chain is built from TRBV15 and TRBJ1-1, with D tentatively TRBD1 (6 bases). V was trimmed by 0 bases and J by 1 base, leaving 9 bases between them. From germline, CDR1 is LNHNV and CDR2 YYDKDF (reference sequence). CDR3 length equals 15 residues. CDR3 nucleotide sequence: TGTGCCACCAGCAGAGATCCCAGGGGGAACACTGAAGCTTTCTTT. It translates to CATSRDPRGNTEAFF.

The V call is TRBV4-2, the J call TRBJ2-5; TRBD2 is a possible D gene (7 bases). Trimming stripped 0 bases from V and 5 bases from J, with 28 bases between. This CDR3 has 20 amino acids. Germline-derived CDR1 and CDR2 are LGHNA and YNFKEQ. Here the CDR3 DNA reads TGTGCCAGCAGCCAAGATCGGCCAATCACACGGGGGGCAAGTATGGAGACCCAGTACTTC. It translates to CASSQDRPITRGASMETQYF.

This clonotype was detected only a few times. This chain links TRBV12-3 or TRBV12-4 with TRBJ1-2; possibly TRBD1 for D (5 bases). The V gene lost 7 bases and the J gene lost 4 bases, with 25 bases spanning the gap. The CDR3 extends over 17 amino acids. The CDR3 nucleotides are TGTGCCAGCACCAGACACAAGACGGGGGGGATGAGCTATGGCTACACCTTC. Amino acid sequence: CASTRHKTGGMSYGYTF.

This clonotype showed up just a few times. The chain employs TRBV7-2 and TRBJ2-5; 7 bases agree with TRBD2. There are 14 residues in the CDR3. Trimming at V came to 5 bases and at J to 6 bases, leaving 9 bases not matched to a gene. Germline V CDR1 and CDR2: SGHTA, FQGNSA. The CDR3 region has the DNA TGTGCCAGCAGCCCCTCCCGCGGGAGCCAGACCCAGTACTTC. Translating it yields CASSPSRGSQTQYF.

This clonotype was detected only a few times. The gene calls are TRBV29-1 and TRBJ2-3; 7 nucleotides agree with TRBD1. This CDR3 spans 14 amino acids. CDR1 and CDR2 (germline): SQVTM, ANQGSEA. The ends lost 7 bases at V and 5 bases at J; junction bases unmatched: 12. DNA for the CDR3: TGCAGCGCCCATGGGACAGACCGGGGAGATACGCAGTATTTT. Its protein product is CSAHGTDRGDTQYF.

This clonotype was seen only a few times. The chain uses TRBV28 and TRBJ2-7, with D perhaps TRBD1 (6 bases). The CDR3 sequence is 15 residues long. Germline V gives CDR1 MDHEN, CDR2 SYDVKM. V shed 6 bases and J shed 0 bases, with 15 bases lying between them. The CDR3 reads CASRTHQGRSYEQYF. The CDR3, as DNA: TGTGCCAGCAGAACTCATCAGGGGCGCTCCTACGAGCAGTACTTC.